These 10 T cell receptor beta chains share one sample of origin, sequenced in a study of blood T cell repertoires in COVID-19. The table came from immunoSEQ multiplex PCR; TCRdb's copy has only in-frame clones and leaves some out. This table has 100,000 to 150,000 clones, approximately 83% appearing once. Material for sequencing was peripheral blood. The receptors shown here come from a man aged 55 to 70 with acute or convalescent COVID-19.

The gene calls are TRBV14 and TRBJ2-7, with a tentative D call TRBD1 (5 bases). The CDR3 spans 15 residues. The germline gives CDR1 SGHDN, CDR2 FVKESK. Trimming removed 5 bases from V and 2 bases from J, with 16 bases in between. Here the CDR3 DNA reads TGTGCCAGCAGCGTCGTTACAGGTTCCCCCTACGAGCAGTACTTC. It codes for CASSVVTGSPYEQYF. Using reference TRBV14 and TRBJ2-7 for the parts outside the CDR3, the full variable domain is EAGVTQFPSHSVIEKGQTVTLRCDPISGHDNLYWYRRVMGKEIKFLLHFVKESKQDESGMPNNRFLAERTGGTYSTLKVQPAELEDSGVYFCASSVVTGSPYEQYFGPGTRLTVT.

The chain has TRBV5-6 and TRBJ1-2, with D tentatively TRBD1 (6 bases). The CDR3 is 14 amino acids. V lost 5 bases to trimming and J lost 3 bases, with 14 bases between them. The germline CDR1 and CDR2 sequences are SGHDT and YYEEEE. This chain's CDR3 is CASRPQGRDYGYTF. For the CDR3, the DNA is TGTGCCAGCAGGCCCCAGGGGAGGGACTATGGCTACACCTTC. Full variable domain (rest looked up from reference TRBV5-6 and TRBJ1-2): DAGVTQSPTHLIKTRGQQVTLRCSPKSGHDTVSWYQQALGQGPQFIFQYYEEEERQRGNFPDRFSGHQFPNYSSELNVNALLLGDSALYLCASRPQGRDYGYTFGSGTRLTVV.

This chain uses TRBV27 with TRBJ2-5; TRBD2 might be the D (6 bases). V was pared by 7 bases and J by 5 bases, with 11 bases between. Germline V lookup: CDR1 MNHEY, CDR2 SMNVEV (reference sequence). This CDR3 has 12 residues. CDR3 residues: CASMGGKETQYF. The CDR3, as DNA: TGTGCCAGCATGGGGGGAAAGGAGACCCAGTACTTC.

This clone occurred a few times. The chain recombines TRBV2 with TRBJ2-5; 9 positions match TRBD1. This CDR3 contains 13 residues. With 6 bases clipped from V and 6 bases from J, the junction kept 5 bases outside the gene matches. CDR1 SNHLY and CDR2 FYNNEI come from the germline V gene. The CDR3 loop reads CASRGTGLKTQYF. DNA of the CDR3: TGTGCCAGCAGGGGGACAGGGTTGAAGACCCAGTACTTC.

The chain carries TRBV9 and TRBJ2-1; TRBD2 agrees at 13 bases. V gave up 4 bases and J gave up 7 bases; unmatched junction bases: 5. The CDR3 covers 15 residues. CDR1 is SGDLS, CDR2 YYNGEE, per germline. CDR3 nucleotides: TGTGCCAGCAGCCGAGGGACTAGCGGGACGAATGAGCAGTTCTTC. Protein sequence: CASSRGTSGTNEQFF.

J is TRBJ1-6 and V is TRBV11-2, with 8 bases matching TRBD1. Germline CDR1 reads SGHAT; CDR2 reads FQNNGV. V trimming: 5 bases; J trimming: 5 bases; junction bases outside the gene matches: 2. There are 14 residues in the CDR3. The CDR3 reads CASSGRGHNSPLHF. The CDR3 DNA sequence: TGTGCCAGCAGCGGCAGGGGGCATAATTCACCCCTCCACTTT.

This rearrangement joins TRBV6-4 to TRBJ2-7, with D possibly matching TRBD2 (6 bases). The CDR3 loop spans 15 amino acids. V was shortened by 2 bases and J by 2 bases, with 13 bases between the two germline ends. CDR1 and CDR2 from the germline V gene are MRHNA and SNTAGT. The CDR3 DNA follows: TGTGCCAGCAGTGACATGGTAGCGGTGACCTACGAGCAGTACTTC. Its translation is CASSDMVAVTYEQYF.

The chain combines TRBV5-4 with TRBJ2-1; 15 bases align to TRBD2. Germline V gives CDR1 SGHNT, CDR2 YYREEE (reference sequence). V dropped 5 bases and J dropped 8; count of bases not matched to a gene: 5. The CDR3 has 15 amino acids. CDR3 DNA sequence: TGTGCCAGCAGACCGGGACTAGCGGGAGGACATGAGCAGTTCTTC. This translates into CASRPGLAGGHEQFF.

V is TRBV12-5 and J is TRBJ2-2; a weak D match, TRBD2 (6 bases). Germline V CDR1 and CDR2: LGHNT, FRNRAP. The CDR3 consists of 14 residues. V shed 6 bases and J shed 6 bases, with 14 bases lying between them. The CDR3 sequence is CASGSRLDAGELFF. The CDR3 DNA reads TGTGCTAGTGGCTCGCGACTAGATGCCGGGGAGCTGTTTTTT.

The gene calls are TRBV30 and TRBJ1-1, with D possibly matching TRBD1 (5 bases). V lost 5 bases, J lost 11 bases, and 15 bases lay in between. This CDR3 has 11 residues. Germline lookup yields CDR1 GTSNPN and CDR2 SVGIG (reference sequence). The CDR3 DNA reads as TGTGCCTGGCGGGCCTCGGGGGACGCTTTCTTT. Encoded protein: CAWRASGDAFF.